This paragraph covers one TCR beta chain sequence. The PCR used 60 Vbeta and 13 Jbeta primers. Repertoires were generated with immunoSEQ multiplex PCR, while TCRdb's copy carries only in-frame clones and drops some. The sample lists 55,000 or so clones, 70% to 85% seen once, with 1.6% in the top ten. This entry comes from a study of cytomegalovirus exposure and HLA in healthy donors. Looked up from germline, CDR1 is SGHVS and CDR2 is FQNEAQ. V lost 5 bases and J lost 6; bases outside the gene matches: 10. The CDR3 is 15 amino acids. The sequence was collected from a man aged 25 to 45 in good health and CMV-seronegative. The sequenced sample was PBMCs. The chain uses TRBV7-8 and TRBJ1-5; TRBD1 matches at 7 bases. DNA for the CDR3: TGTGCCAGCAGCGCCTCGACAGGGAAGAGTCAGCCCCAGCATTTT. This codes for CASSASTGKSQPQHF. The full variable domain, completed using reference TRBV7-8 and TRBJ1-5, is GAGVSQSPRYKVAKRGQDVALRCDPISGHVSLFWYQQALGQGPEFLTYFQNEAQLDKSGLPSDRFFAERPEGSVSTLKIQRTQQEDSAVYLCASSASTGKSQPQHFGDGTRLSIL.